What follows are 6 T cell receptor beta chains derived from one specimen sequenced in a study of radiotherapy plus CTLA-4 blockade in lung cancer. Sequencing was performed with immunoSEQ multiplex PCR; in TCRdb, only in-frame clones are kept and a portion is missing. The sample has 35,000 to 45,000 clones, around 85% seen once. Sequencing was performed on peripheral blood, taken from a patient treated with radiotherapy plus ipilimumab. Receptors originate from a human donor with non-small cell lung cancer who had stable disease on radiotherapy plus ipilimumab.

CDR3 bases: TGCGCCAGCAGCCAAGATCAAATTAGCGGGAGGATTCGGTCCCACGAGCAGTACTTC. The encoded protein is CASSQDQISGRIRSHEQYF. This chain links TRBV4-1 with TRBJ2-7, with 10 bases matching TRBD2. The V segment lost 0 bases and the J segment 5 bases; nucleotides outside the gene matches: 16. CDR3 length: 19 residues. Germline V gives CDR1 MGHRA, CDR2 YSYEKL.

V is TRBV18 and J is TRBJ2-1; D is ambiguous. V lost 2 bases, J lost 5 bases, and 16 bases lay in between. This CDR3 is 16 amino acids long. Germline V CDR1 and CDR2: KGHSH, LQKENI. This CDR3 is CASSPRLALRDNEQFF. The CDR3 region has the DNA TGTGCCAGCTCACCAAGGCTGGCACTCCGGGACAATGAGCAGTTCTTC.

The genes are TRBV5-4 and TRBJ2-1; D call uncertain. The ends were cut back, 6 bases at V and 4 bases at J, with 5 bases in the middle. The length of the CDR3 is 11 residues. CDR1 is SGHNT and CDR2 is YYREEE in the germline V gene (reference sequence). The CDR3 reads CASNGYNEQFF. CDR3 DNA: TGTGCCAGCAACGGTTACAATGAGCAGTTCTTC.

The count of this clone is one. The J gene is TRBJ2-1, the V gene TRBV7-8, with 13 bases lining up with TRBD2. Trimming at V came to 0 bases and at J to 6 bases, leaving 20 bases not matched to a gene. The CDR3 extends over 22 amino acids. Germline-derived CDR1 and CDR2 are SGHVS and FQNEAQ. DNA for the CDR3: TGTGCCAGCAGCTTAGCGATCCGACTAGCGGGAGGTCCTATTACGTTTTCCAATGAGCAGTTCTTC. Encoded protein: CASSLAIRLAGGPITFSNEQFF. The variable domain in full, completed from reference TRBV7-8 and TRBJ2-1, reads GAGVSQSPRYKVAKRGQDVALRCDPISGHVSLFWYQQALGQGPEFLTYFQNEAQLDKSGLPSDRFFAERPEGSVSTLKIQRTQQEDSAVYLCASSLAIRLAGGPITFSNEQFFGPGTRLTVL.

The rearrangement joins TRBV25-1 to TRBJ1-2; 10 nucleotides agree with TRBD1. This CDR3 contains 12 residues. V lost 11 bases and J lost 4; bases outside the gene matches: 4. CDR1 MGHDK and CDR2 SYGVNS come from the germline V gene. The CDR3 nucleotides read TGTGCCTGGACAGGGGGGGTCTATGGCTACACCTTC. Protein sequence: CAWTGGVYGYTF.

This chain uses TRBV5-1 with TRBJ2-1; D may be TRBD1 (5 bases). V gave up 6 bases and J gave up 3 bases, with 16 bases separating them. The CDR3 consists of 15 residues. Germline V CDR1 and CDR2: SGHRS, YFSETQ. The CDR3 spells CASTLGQGDYNEQFF. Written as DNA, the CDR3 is TGCGCCAGCACCCTAGGACAAGGGGACTACAATGAGCAGTTCTTC. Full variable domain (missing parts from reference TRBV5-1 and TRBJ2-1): KAGVTQTPRYLIKTRGQQVTLSCSPISGHRSVSWYQQTPGQGLQFLFEYFSETQRNKGNFPGRFSGRQFSNSRSEMNVSTLELGDSALYLCASTLGQGDYNEQFFGPGTRLTVL.